Here is one TCR beta chain with its context. No antigen is known for it. There are 16 residues in the CDR3. Germline values: CDR1 MDHEN, CDR2 SYDVKM. V dropped 6 bases and J dropped 0; count of bases not matched to a gene: 9. The entry originates in a study of identical twins. Findings of the study overall: One should note that invariant MAIT and iNKT cells could partly confound zero-insertion analyses.

Each CDR3 protein is one row after TCRdb ran MiXCR on the 5' RACE reads. The sample includes about 340,000 distinct CDR3 sequences, around 12% of them seen just once. These data also featured in a second study, about yellow fever vaccine responses in identical twins.

The chain employs TRBV28 and TRBJ2-7, with TRBD2 identical over 9 bases. Sample: CD8+ T cells sorted from blood. The TCR comes from a woman aged 18-29 years in good health. The CDR3 loop is CASSFPRSGSSYEQYF. The CDR3 DNA reads TGTGCCAGCAGCTTCCCCCGTAGCGGGAGCTCCTACGAGCAGTACTTC.